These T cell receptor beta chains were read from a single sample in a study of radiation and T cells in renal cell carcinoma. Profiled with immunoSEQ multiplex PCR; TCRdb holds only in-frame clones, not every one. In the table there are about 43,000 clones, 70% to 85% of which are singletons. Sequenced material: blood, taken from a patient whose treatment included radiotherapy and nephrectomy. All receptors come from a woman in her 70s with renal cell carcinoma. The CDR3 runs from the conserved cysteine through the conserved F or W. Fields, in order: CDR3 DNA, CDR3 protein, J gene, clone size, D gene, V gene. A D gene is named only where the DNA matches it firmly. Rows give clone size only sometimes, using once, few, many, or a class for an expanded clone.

TGTGCCAGCACCGGGACTGGGAATCAGCCCCAGCATTTT CASTGTGNQPQHF TRBJ1-5 - - TRBV6-4
TGTGCTAGTGCATTCAGTTCCGCGAACACCGGGGAGCTGTTTTTT CASAFSSANTGELFF TRBJ2-2 - - TRBV12-5
TGTGCCAGTAGTGGGAGCTCGGGAAACATTCAGTACTTC CASSGSSGNIQYF TRBJ2-4 - - TRBV19
TGTGCCAGCAGTGAAGCGGGACTCCTATGGCCCCAGCATTTT CASSEAGLLWPQHF TRBJ1-5 - - TRBV25-1
TGCGCCAGCAGCCAAGCACTTCGGACAGGGGGCCAAAACATTCAGTACTTC CASSQALRTGGQNIQYF TRBJ2-4 - TRBD1 TRBV4-3
TGTGCCAGCAGTTCTAGGACAGGGGGCACTGAAGCTTTCTTT CASSSRTGGTEAFF TRBJ1-1 - TRBD1 TRBV6-5
TGCGCCAGCAGCCAAGAAACGGGAGAGCTCTACGAGCAGTACTTC CASSQETGELYEQYF TRBJ2-7 - - TRBV4-3
TGTGCCAGCAGCCGGGACAGGGATGGCTACACCTTC CASSRDRDGYTF TRBJ1-2 - TRBD1 TRBV7-9
TGTGCCAGCAGTTACTCCTCGAGGGGAGGCTATGGCTACACCTTC CASSYSSRGGYGYTF TRBJ1-2 - - TRBV6-6
TGCGCCAGCAGCCCCTGGGAGGGAATGACTGAAGCTTTCTTT CASSPWEGMTEAFF TRBJ1-1 - - TRBV5-1
TGTGCCAGCAGCTACGGGACTAACTACGAGCAGTACTTC CASSYGTNYEQYF TRBJ2-7 - TRBD2 TRBV5-5
TGTGCCAGCAGCGTAGCTAGCGGGGGGGCCGCCGGGGAGCTGTTTTTT CASSVASGGAAGELFF TRBJ2-2 - TRBD2 TRBV9
TGTGCCAGCAGCCCCACAGGGGCCCTGGGCACAGATACGCAGTATTTT CASSPTGALGTDTQYF TRBJ2-3 - TRBD1 TRBV13
TGTGCCAGCAGCTCGCCGGGCCCCTTGGGTGAAAAACTGTTTTTT CASSSPGPLGEKLFF TRBJ1-4 - - TRBV11-3
TGTGCCAGCAGTGTGGGGGGGGCCGCTAATTCACCCCTCCACTTT CASSVGGAANSPLHF TRBJ1-6 - - TRBV2
TGTGCCAGCAGTTACGGGACCCGCACAGGAAAACTGTTTTTT CASSYGTRTGKLFF TRBJ1-4 - - TRBV6-5
TGTGCCAGCAGCCCTAGCGGACTAGCGGAGATCGAGCAGTACTTC CASSPSGLAEIEQYF TRBJ2-7 - TRBD2 TRBV9
TGCGCCAGCAGCCCGGGGGACAGGGAACCACCCGGGGAGCTGTTTTTT CASSPGDREPPGELFF TRBJ2-2 - TRBD1 TRBV4-3
TGTGCCAGCAGCTACTGGGTAAAAGCTAACTATGGCTACACCTTC CASSYWVKANYGYTF TRBJ1-2 - - TRBV7-8
TGTGCCAGCAGCAGGGGGACAGGGGGCTGGAACACTGAAGCTTTCTTT CASSRGTGGWNTEAFF TRBJ1-1 - TRBD1 TRBV7-9
TGTGCCTGGAGACGGACAACGTCCTACGAGCAGTACTTC CAWRRTTSYEQYF TRBJ2-7 few - TRBV30
TGTGCCAGCAGCTTAGGGGGGGCCGGGGAGCTGTTTTTT CASSLGGAGELFF TRBJ2-2 - - TRBV7-2
TGTGCCAGGGGGAGTAGGGACAGGGGACACACTGAAGCTTTCTTT CARGSRDRGHTEAFF TRBJ1-1 - TRBD1 TRBV27
TGTGCCAGCAGCCCCGACAGGGGGCAATACAATGAGCAGTTCTTC CASSPDRGQYNEQFF TRBJ2-1 - TRBD1 TRBV7-9
TGCGCCAGCAGCCTATCTCCCGGAGGCGTTAATTCACCCCTCCACTTT CASSLSPGGVNSPLHF TRBJ1-6 - - TRBV4-1
TGTGCCAGCAGCTCCACAGGGGTTCAAGGGGATGAGCAGTTCTTC CASSSTGVQGDEQFF TRBJ2-1 - TRBD1 TRBV7-3
TGTGCCAGCAGATACAGCACGGACGGCTACGAGCAGTACTTC CASRYSTDGYEQYF TRBJ2-7 - - TRBV6-1
TGTGCCAGCAACTCCCTCGGGGCGGCTACTGAAGCTTTCTTT CASNSLGAATEAFF TRBJ1-1 - - TRBV9
TGTGCCAGCAGCTTCCGGACTGGCAGGGCCGATGAGCAGTTCTTC CASSFRTGRADEQFF TRBJ2-1 - - TRBV5-6
TGCGCCAGCAGCTTGGTGGCCCCAAGGTCAGATACGCAGTATTTT CASSLVAPRSDTQYF TRBJ2-3 - - TRBV5-1
TGTGCCAGCAGGCCCGCCGGGGGGGTCAGCCCTGGAAACACCATATATTTT CASRPAGGVSPGNTIYF TRBJ1-3 - - TRBV25-1
TGTGCCAGCAGTAGACGAACAACTAATGAAAAACTGTTTTTT CASSRRTTNEKLFF TRBJ1-4 - - TRBV2
TGCGCCAGCAGCCAAGTTCTCCATCCGGGGGGCCAAGAGACCCAGTACTTC CASSQVLHPGGQETQYF TRBJ2-5 - TRBD2 TRBV4-1
TGTGCCAGCAGCCGCGGATACAATGAAAAACTGTTTTTT CASSRGYNEKLFF TRBJ1-4 once - TRBV5-6
TGTGCCAGCAGCTTAAATAGGTGGGGTGAGCAGTTCTTC CASSLNRWGEQFF TRBJ2-1 - - TRBV7-2
TGTGCCAGCAGCCAAGATAGGGCAGGGAACTACGAGCAGTACTTC CASSQDRAGNYEQYF TRBJ2-7 once - TRBV4-2
TGTGCCAGCTCACCGACTGGGGAAGGTTGGACTGAAGCTTTCTTT CASSPTGEGWTEAFF TRBJ1-1 - - TRBV18
TGTGCCAGCAGTGTTTCAGATAATTCACCCCTCCACTTT CASSVSDNSPLHF TRBJ1-6 once - TRBV2
TGTGCCAGCAGCTTAATGGGGGGCCTCGCAGATACGCAGTATTTT CASSLMGGLADTQYF TRBJ2-3 - - TRBV7-3
TGCGCCAGCAGCCAAGGGGGACAGCCCCAGCATTTT CASSQGGQPQHF TRBJ1-5 few - TRBV4-1
TGTGCCAGCAATAAGGGTCCTCGGAGGTACTACGAGCAGTACTTC CASNKGPRRYYEQYF TRBJ2-7 - - TRBV6-5
TGTGCCAGCAGTCCCCCGAGGCTTGAAGCTTTCTTT CASSPPRLEAFF TRBJ1-1 - - TRBV6-1
TGTGCCAGCAGCGCCAGGGGACAATTGGGGTTGGGTGAAAAACTGTTTTTT CASSARGQLGLGEKLFF TRBJ1-4 once - TRBV9
TGTGCCAGTAGTATCAGTCCAGGCTCTGGAAACACCATATATTTT CASSISPGSGNTIYF TRBJ1-3 - - TRBV19
TGCGCCAGCAGTGATCGACCTAGCGGGAGAGTAGCCTACGAGCAGTACTTC CASSDRPSGRVAYEQYF TRBJ2-7 - TRBD2 TRBV10-1
TGTGCCTGGAGACGGGGACTAGCGGGAGCGGGTGAGCAGTTCTTC CAWRRGLAGAGEQFF TRBJ2-1 - TRBD2 TRBV30
TGTGCCAGTAGTCCCAGGAACTATGGCTACACCTTC CASSPRNYGYTF TRBJ1-2 - - TRBV19
TGTGCCAGCAGTGAACTCGGACAGAGCTACGAGCAGTACTTC CASSELGQSYEQYF TRBJ2-7 - - TRBV2
TGCAGTGCTAGCAGGACAGATACGCAGTATTTT CSASRTDTQYF TRBJ2-3 few - TRBV20-1
TGTGCCAGCAGTGAAGATGACCTCTACGAGCAGTACTTC CASSEDDLYEQYF TRBJ2-7 - - TRBV25-1
TGTGCCACCGCGGACAGGGCCTACGAGCAGTACTTC CATADRAYEQYF TRBJ2-7 - TRBD1 TRBV6-1
TGTGCCAGCACCATAAACAGGGAAATAGTCACTGAAGCTTTCTTT CASTINREIVTEAFF TRBJ1-1 once - TRBV6-1